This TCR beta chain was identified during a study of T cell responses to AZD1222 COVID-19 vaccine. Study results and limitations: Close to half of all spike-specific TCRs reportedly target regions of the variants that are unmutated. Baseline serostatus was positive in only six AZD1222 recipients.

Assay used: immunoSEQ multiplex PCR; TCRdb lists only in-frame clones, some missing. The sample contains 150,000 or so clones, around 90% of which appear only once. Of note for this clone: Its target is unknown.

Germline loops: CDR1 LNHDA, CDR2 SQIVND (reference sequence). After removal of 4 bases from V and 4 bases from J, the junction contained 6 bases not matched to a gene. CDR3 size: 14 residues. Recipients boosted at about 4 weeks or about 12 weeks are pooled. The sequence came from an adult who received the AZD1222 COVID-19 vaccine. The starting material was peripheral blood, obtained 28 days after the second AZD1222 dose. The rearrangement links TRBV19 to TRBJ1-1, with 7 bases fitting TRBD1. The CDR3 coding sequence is TGTGCCAGTAGTACCTACAGGGGCCGCACTGAAGCTTTCTTT. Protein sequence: CASSTYRGRTEAFF.